This T cell receptor (beta chain) is drawn from a study of T cell changes during pregnancy in multiple sclerosis. This CDR3 has 17 amino acids. V dropped 2 bases and J dropped 2 bases, with 16 bases sitting between them. Germline CDR1 is SEHNR and CDR2 is FQNEAQ (reference sequence). This clone was detected once. Generated by immunoSEQ multiplex PCR, the TCRdb table keeps only in-frame clones and is missing some. The top ten hold about 2% of the sample, which has 91,000 or so clones, roughly 92% seen once. This TCR was recovered from a female donor with multiple sclerosis, enrolled in a pregnancy study. The input for sequencing was peripheral blood, taken after pregnancy. The chain joins TRBV7-9 to TRBJ1-3; D gene uncertain. CDR3 nucleotide sequence: TGTGCCAGCAGCTTACCTGCACCCAGGTACCCTGGAAACACCATATATTTT. Protein: CASSLPAPRYPGNTIYF. The full variable domain, completed using reference TRBV7-9 and TRBJ1-3, is DTGVSQNPRHKITKRGQNVTFRCDPISEHNRLYWYRQTLGQGPEFLTYFQNEAQLEKSRLLSDRFSAERPKGSFSTLEIQRTEQGDSAMYLCASSLPAPRYPGNTIYFGEGSWLTVV.